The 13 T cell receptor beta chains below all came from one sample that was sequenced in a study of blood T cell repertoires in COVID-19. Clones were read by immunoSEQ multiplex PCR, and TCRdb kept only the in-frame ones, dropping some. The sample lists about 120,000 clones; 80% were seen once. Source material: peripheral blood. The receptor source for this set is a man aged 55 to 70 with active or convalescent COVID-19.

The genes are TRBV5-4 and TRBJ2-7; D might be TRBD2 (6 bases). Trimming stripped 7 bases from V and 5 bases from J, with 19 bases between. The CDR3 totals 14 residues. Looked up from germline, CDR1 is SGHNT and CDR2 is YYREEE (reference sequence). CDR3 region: CASSPSQAGHEQYF. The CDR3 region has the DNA TGTGCCAGCTCCCCGTCCCAGGCGGGGCACGAGCAGTACTTC.

The CDR3 bases are TGTGCCAGCAGTCCGGGACTAGCGAGCTCCTACGAGCAGTACTTC. Translation gives CASSPGLASSYEQYF. The V gene is TRBV7-2, the J gene TRBJ2-7, with 10 positions matching TRBD2. V shed 6 bases and J 0 bases; nucleotides not matched to a gene: 5. Germline V CDR1 and CDR2: SGHTA, FQGNSA. The CDR3 runs 15 residues.

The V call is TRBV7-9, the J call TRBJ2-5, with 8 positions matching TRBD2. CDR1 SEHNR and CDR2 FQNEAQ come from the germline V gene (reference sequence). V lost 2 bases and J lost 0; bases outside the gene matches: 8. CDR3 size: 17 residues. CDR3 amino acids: CASSLRASGSDQETQYF. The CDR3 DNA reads TGTGCCAGCAGCTTAAGGGCGAGCGGGAGCGACCAAGAGACCCAGTACTTC.

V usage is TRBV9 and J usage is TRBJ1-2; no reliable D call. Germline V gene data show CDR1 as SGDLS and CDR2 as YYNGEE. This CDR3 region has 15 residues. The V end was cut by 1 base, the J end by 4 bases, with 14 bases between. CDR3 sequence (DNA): TGTGCCAGCAGCGTACTTCCCGACACCGGCTATGGCTACACCTTC. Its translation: CASSVLPDTGYGYTF.

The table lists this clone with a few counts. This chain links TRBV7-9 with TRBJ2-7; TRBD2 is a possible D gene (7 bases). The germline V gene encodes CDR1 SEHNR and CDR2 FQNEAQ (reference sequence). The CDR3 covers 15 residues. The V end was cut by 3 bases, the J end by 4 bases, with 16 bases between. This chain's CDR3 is CASSLGRGSGYEQYF. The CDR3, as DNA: TGTGCCAGCAGCTTGGGGAGGGGGTCGGGATACGAGCAGTACTTC.

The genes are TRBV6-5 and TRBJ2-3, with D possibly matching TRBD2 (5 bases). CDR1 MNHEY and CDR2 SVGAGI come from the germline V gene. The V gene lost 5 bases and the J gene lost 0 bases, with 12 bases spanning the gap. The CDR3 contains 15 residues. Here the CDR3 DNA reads TGTGCCAGCAGTCCGAGCGGAACTAGCACAGATACGCAGTATTTT. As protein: CASSPSGTSTDTQYF.

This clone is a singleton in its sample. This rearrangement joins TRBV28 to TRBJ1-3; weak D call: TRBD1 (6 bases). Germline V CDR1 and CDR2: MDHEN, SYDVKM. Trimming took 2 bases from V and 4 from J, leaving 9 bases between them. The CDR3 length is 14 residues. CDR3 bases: TGTGCCAGCAGTTTAGCCCAGGGGGGAAACACCATATATTTT. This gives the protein CASSLAQGGNTIYF.

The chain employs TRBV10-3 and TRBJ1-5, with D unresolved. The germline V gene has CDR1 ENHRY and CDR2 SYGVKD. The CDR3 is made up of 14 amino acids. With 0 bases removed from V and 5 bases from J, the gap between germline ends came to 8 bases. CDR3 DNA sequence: TGTGCCATCAGTGAGTCGACCACAGATCAGCCCCAGCATTTT. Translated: CAISESTTDQPQHF.

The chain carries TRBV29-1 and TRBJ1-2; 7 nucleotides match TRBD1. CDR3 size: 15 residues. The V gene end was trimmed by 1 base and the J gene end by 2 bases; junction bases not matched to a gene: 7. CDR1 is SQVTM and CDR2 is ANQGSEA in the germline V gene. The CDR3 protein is CSVEGGQGVNYGYTF. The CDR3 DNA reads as TGCAGCGTTGAAGGAGGGCAGGGGGTAAACTATGGCTACACCTTC.

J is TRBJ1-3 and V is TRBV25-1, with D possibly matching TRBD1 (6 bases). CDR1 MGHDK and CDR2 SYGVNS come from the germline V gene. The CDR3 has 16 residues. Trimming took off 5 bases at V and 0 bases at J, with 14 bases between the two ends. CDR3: CASSKGQPSSGNTIYF. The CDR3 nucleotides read TGTGCCAGCAGTAAGGGACAACCGAGCTCTGGAAACACCATATATTTT.

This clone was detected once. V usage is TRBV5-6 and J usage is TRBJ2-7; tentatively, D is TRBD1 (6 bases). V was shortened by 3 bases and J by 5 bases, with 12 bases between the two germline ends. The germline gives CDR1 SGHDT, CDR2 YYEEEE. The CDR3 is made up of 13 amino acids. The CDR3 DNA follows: TGTGCCAGCAGCTGGGACACGGCTGACGAGCAGTACTTC. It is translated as CASSWDTADEQYF.

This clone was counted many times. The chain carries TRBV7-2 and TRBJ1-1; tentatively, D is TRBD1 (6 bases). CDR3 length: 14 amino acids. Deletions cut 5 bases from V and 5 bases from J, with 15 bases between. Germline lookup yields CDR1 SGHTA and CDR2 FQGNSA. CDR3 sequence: CASSLITGSTEAFF. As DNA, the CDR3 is TGTGCCAGCAGCCTCATCACAGGGAGTACTGAAGCTTTCTTT.

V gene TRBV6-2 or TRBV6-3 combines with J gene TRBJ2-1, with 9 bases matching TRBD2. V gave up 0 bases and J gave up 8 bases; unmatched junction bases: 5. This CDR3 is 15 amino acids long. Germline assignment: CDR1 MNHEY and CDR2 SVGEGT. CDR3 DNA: TGTGCCAGCAGTTACTCCGGCGGGAGGGCCGATGAGCAGTTCTTC. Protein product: CASSYSGGRADEQFF.